This paragraph reports one TCR beta chain. Its antigen is currently unknown. Trimming removed 4 bases from V and 3 bases from J, with 16 bases in between. The CDR3 is 16 amino acids. Germline assignment: CDR1 MGHRA and CDR2 YSYEKL. These data originate in a study of identifying expanded T cells in peripheral blood. Study conclusions and caveats: Variance in clone template counts between roughly 2-week samples significantly increased with total template count across all healthy donors. Roughly 1.2 clones differed between technical replicates, versus around 16 and 19 over time.

Healthy donors had no documented immune events, such as infections, while sampled. Using immunoSEQ multiplex PCR, the repertoire was profiled, and TCRdb retains in-frame clones only, with some absent. The repertoire consists of 100,000 to 150,000 clones, with roughly 84% occurring once and the leading ten covering 2.5% to 3.5%. The sample comprised blood. The J gene is TRBJ2-1, the V gene TRBV4-1, with no clear D. This clonotype originated in a person between 18 and 75 years old in good health. The CDR3 DNA follows: TGCGCCAGCAGCCCCCTTTTATTACCGCGCTACAATGAGCAGTTCTTC. This codes for CASSPLLLPRYNEQFF.